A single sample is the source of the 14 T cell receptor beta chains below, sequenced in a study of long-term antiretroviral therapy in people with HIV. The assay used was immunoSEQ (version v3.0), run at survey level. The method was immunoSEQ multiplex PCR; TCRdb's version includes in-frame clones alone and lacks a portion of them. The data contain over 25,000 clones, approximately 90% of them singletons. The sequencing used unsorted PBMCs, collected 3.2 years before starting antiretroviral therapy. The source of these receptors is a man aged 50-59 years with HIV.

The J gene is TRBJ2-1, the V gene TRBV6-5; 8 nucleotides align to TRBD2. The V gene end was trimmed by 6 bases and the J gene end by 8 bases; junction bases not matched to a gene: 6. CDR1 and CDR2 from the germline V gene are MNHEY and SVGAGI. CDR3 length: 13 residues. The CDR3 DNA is TGTGCCAGCAGGAGGACTAGCCGTTATGAGCAGTTCTTC. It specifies CASRRTSRYEQFF.

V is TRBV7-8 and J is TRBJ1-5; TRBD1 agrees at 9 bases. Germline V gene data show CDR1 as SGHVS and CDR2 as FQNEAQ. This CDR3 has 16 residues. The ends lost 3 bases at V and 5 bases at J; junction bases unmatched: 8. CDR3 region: CASSFRDREGDQPQHF. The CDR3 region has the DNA TGTGCCAGCAGCTTCCGGGACAGGGAGGGCGATCAGCCCCAGCATTTT.

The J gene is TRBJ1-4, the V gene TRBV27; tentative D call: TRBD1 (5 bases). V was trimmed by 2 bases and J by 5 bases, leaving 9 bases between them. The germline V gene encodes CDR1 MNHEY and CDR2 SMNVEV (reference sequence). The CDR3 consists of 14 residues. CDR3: CASSLRDGNEKLFF. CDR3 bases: TGTGCCAGCAGTTTACGGGACGGGAATGAAAAACTGTTTTTT.

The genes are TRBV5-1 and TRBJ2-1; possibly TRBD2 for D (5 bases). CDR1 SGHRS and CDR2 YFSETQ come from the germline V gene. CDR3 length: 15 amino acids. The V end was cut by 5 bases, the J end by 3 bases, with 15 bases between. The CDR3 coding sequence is TGCGCCAGCAGATGGGGTCTAGCTAGCTACAATGAGCAGTTCTTC. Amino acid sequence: CASRWGLASYNEQFF.

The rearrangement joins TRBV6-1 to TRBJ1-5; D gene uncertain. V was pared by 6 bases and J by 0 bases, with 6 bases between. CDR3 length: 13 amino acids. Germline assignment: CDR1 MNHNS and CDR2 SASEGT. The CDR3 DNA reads TGTGCCAGCAGCAGTGTTAGCAATCAGCCCCAGCATTTT. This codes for CASSSVSNQPQHF.

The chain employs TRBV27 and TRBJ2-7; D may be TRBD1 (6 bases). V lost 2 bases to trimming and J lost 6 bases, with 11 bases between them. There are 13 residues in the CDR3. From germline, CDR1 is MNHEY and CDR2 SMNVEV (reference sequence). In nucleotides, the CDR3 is TGTGCCAGCAGTTTACTAACAGGGCCCGAGCAGTACTTC. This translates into CASSLLTGPEQYF.

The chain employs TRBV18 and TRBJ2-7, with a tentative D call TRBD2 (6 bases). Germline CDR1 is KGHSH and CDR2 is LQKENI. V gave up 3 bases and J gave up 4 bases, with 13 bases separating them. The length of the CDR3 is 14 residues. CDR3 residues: CASSPRLGRYEQYF. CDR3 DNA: TGTGCCAGCTCACCCCGACTAGGTCGTTACGAGCAGTACTTC. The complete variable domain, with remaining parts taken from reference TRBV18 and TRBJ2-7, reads NAGVMQNPRHLVRRRGQEARLRCSPMKGHSHVYWYRQLPEEGLKFMVYLQKENIIDESGMPKERFSAEFPKEGPSILRIQQVVRGDSAAYFCASSPRLGRYEQYFGPGTRLTVT.

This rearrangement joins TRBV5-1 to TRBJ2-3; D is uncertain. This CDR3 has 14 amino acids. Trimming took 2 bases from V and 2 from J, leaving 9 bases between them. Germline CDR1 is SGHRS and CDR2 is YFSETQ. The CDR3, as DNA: TGCGCCAGCAGCTTCGGCAGAACCACAGATACGCAGTATTTT. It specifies CASSFGRTTDTQYF.

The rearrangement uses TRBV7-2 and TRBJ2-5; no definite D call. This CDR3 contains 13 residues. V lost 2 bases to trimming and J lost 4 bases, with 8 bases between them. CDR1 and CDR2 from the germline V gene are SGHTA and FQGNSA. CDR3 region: CASSLSLGETQYF. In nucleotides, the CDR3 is TGTGCCAGCAGCTTATCACTGGGAGAGACCCAGTACTTC. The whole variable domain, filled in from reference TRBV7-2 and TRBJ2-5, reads GAGVSQSPSNKVTEKGKDVELRCDPISGHTALYWYRQSLGQGLEFLIYFQGNSAPDKSGLPSDRFSAERTGGSVSTLTIQRTQQEDSAVYLCASSLSLGETQYFGPGTRLLVL.

The CDR3 here is CASSPKGLASPYEQYF. Written as DNA, the CDR3 is TGTGCCAGCAGCCCAAAGGGACTAGCGAGTCCGTACGAGCAGTACTTC. The gene calls are TRBV7-2 and TRBJ2-7, with TRBD2 matching 10 bases. From germline, CDR1 is SGHTA and CDR2 FQGNSA. V lost 5 bases, J lost 4 bases, and 11 bases stayed unmatched. The CDR3 consists of 16 residues.

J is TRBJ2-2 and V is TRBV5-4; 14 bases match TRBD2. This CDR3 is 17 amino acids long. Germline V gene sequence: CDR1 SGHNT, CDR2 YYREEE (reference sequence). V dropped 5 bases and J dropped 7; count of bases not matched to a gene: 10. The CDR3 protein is CASRTGTSGSFGGELFF. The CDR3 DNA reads TGTGCCAGCAGGACCGGGACTAGCGGGAGTTTCGGCGGGGAGCTGTTTTTT.

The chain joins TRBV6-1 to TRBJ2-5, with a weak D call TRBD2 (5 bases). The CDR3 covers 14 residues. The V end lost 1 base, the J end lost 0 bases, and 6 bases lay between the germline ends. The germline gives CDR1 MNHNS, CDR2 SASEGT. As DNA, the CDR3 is TGTGCCAGCAGTGAAGGAGGGTACCAAGAGACCCAGTACTTC. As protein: CASSEGGYQETQYF.

CDR3 sequence: CATSRDVTTEAFF. The CDR3 DNA follows: TGTGCCACCAGCAGAGATGTGACCACTGAAGCTTTCTTT. The V gene is TRBV15, the J gene TRBJ1-1; D remains ambiguous. The CDR3 runs 13 residues. V shed 0 bases and J shed 4 bases, with 6 bases lying between them. From germline, CDR1 is LNHNV and CDR2 YYDKDF (reference sequence).

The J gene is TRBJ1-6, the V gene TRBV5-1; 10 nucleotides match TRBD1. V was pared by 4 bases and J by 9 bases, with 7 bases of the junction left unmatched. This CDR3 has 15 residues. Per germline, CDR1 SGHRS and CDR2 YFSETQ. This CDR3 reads CASSRPDRGPSPLHF. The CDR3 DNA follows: TGCGCCAGCAGCCGTCCCGACAGGGGGCCTTCACCCCTCCACTTT.